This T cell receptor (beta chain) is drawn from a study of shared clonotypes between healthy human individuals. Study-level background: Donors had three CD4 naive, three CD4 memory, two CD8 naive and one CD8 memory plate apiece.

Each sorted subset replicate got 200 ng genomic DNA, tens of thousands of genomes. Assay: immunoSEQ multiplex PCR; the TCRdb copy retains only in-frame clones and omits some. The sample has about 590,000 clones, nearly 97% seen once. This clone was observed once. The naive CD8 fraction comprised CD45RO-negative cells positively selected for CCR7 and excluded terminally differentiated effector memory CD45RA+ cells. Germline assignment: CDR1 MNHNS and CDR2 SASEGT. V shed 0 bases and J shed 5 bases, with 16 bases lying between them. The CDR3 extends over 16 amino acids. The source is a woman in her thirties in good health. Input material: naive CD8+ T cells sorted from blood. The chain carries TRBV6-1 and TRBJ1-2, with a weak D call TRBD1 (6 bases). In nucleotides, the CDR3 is TGTGCCAGCAGTGAAGCCGTGGGAAGGGGGTATTATGGCTACACCTTC. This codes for CASSEAVGRGYYGYTF.